Shown below are 21 T cell receptor beta chains from a single sample sequenced in a study of OX40 agonist ivuxolimab in advanced cancers. Using immunoSEQ multiplex PCR, the repertoire was profiled, and TCRdb retains in-frame clones only, with some absent. The repertoire holds about 61,000 clones, with approximately 90% as singletons. The sequencing here drew on CD4+ or CD8+ T cells sorted from blood, taken in a trial of the OX40 agonist ivuxolimab. These receptors all stem from an adult with an advanced solid tumor such as melanoma, head and neck, liver or kidney cancer.

DNA of the CDR3: TGTGCCAGCAGTTCCGTAGGTTTATTAAACACCATATATTTT. It encodes CASSSVGLLNTIYF. V and J are TRBV25-1 and TRBJ1-3; D remains ambiguous. The V end lost 5 bases, the J end lost 6 bases, and 14 bases lay between the germline ends. Germline V CDR1 and CDR2: MGHDK, SYGVNS. This CDR3 region has 14 residues.

J is TRBJ2-2 and V is TRBV7-8; D may be TRBD1 (6 bases). In germline, CDR1 is SGHVS, CDR2 FQNEAQ. Trimming took 3 bases from V and 1 from J, leaving 9 bases between them. This CDR3 spans 15 amino acids. The CDR3 is CASSFATGNTGELFF. CDR3 DNA: TGTGCCAGCAGCTTTGCGACAGGGAACACCGGGGAGCTGTTTTTT.

About this clone itself: The CDR3 does not close with the conserved phenylalanine or tryptophan, likely indicating a read error. The chain links TRBV15 to TRBJ1-2, with no clear D. V dropped 3 bases and J dropped 3 bases, with 8 bases sitting between them. Germline V gene sequence: CDR1 LNHNV, CDR2 YYDKDF (reference sequence). The CDR3 length is 13 residues. This chain's CDR3 is CATSSRTDYGYTL. For the CDR3, the DNA is TGTGCCACCAGCAGCAGGACGGACTATGGCTACACCCTC.

The chain couples TRBV5-4 to TRBJ2-7; 10 bases are shared with TRBD2. Unmatched junction bases numbered 6, after V lost 3 bases and J lost 3 bases. Germline CDR1 reads SGHNT; CDR2 reads YYREEE (reference sequence). The CDR3 contains 15 residues. CDR3: CASSSRLAGNYEQYF. The CDR3 DNA sequence: TGTGCCAGCAGCTCAAGACTAGCGGGTAACTACGAGCAGTACTTC.

The chain uses TRBV5-8 and TRBJ2-2; D ambiguous. V lost 2 bases to trimming and J lost 0 bases, with 5 bases between them. The CDR3 runs to 14 residues. CDR1 and CDR2 (germline): SGHTS, YDEGEE. The CDR3 here is CASSLETNTGELFF. In nucleotides, the CDR3 is TGTGCCAGCAGCTTAGAGACGAACACCGGGGAGCTGTTTTTT.

J is TRBJ1-2 and V is TRBV5-6; no reliable D call. Between the trimmed V and J ends, which lost 0 bases and 4 bases, there was a span of 10 bases. Germline V gene lookup returns CDR1 SGHDT and CDR2 YYEEEE. CDR3 length: 14 amino acids. This chain's CDR3 is CASSLGAQPYGYTF. CDR3 DNA sequence: TGTGCCAGCAGCTTGGGCGCACAGCCCTATGGCTACACCTTC.

The chain joins TRBV7-6 to TRBJ2-7, with D possibly TRBD1 on 5 matching bases. CDR1 SGHVS and CDR2 FNYEAQ come from the germline V gene. V was shortened by 1 base and J by 1 base, with 11 bases between the two germline ends. This CDR3 is built from 15 residues. The chain's CDR3 is CASSLGKDKSYEQYF. The CDR3 DNA reads TGTGCCAGCAGCTTAGGGAAGGACAAGTCCTACGAGCAGTACTTC.

The chain links TRBV19 to TRBJ2-1; 12 bases are a match to TRBD2. V lost 6 bases and J lost 2; bases outside the gene matches: 5. CDR1 is LNHDA, CDR2 SQIVND, per germline (reference sequence). The CDR3 is made up of 16 amino acids. The CDR3 reads CASRRTSGVAYNEQFF. CDR3 bases: TGTGCCAGTAGGCGGACTAGCGGGGTGGCCTACAATGAGCAGTTCTTC.

The gene calls are TRBV5-8 and TRBJ2-1; 8 nucleotides align to TRBD2. The CDR3 spans 16 residues. J gave up 8 bases and V 3 bases, and 13 bases lay outside the gene matches. From germline, CDR1 is SGHTS and CDR2 YDEGEE. The CDR3 DNA reads as TGTGCCAGCAGCTGGGGGCGGGGGGCCGTGTTGGATGAGCAGTTCTTC. Its protein product is CASSWGRGAVLDEQFF.

The rearrangement links TRBV11-3 to TRBJ2-7; TRBD2 aligns across 7 bases. The CDR3 has 16 amino acids. Trimming cost V 2 bases and J 4 bases; bases outside gene matches: 11. Germline values: CDR1 SGHNT, CDR2 YENEEA. Written as DNA, the CDR3 is TGTGCCAGCAGCTTATCGGCCGCTAGCGGAGGATACGAGCAGTACTTC. This sequence encodes CASSLSAASGGYEQYF.

This clone was recorded only once. The gene calls are TRBV6-1 and TRBJ1-1; 9 bases agree with TRBD1. This CDR3 comprises 15 residues. Per germline, CDR1 MNHNS and CDR2 SASEGT. V gave up 7 bases and J gave up 5 bases; unmatched junction bases: 11. CDR3 in amino acids: CASKAGTGSKTEAFF. Written as DNA, the CDR3 is TGTGCCAGCAAGGCTGGGACAGGGTCGAAGACTGAAGCTTTCTTT.

V usage is TRBV6-5 and J usage is TRBJ2-5; 7 nucleotides line up with TRBD1. The CDR3 is 14 amino acids. Germline CDR1 reads MNHEY; CDR2 reads SVGAGI. V lost 4 bases to trimming and J lost 4 bases; unmatched junction nucleotides: 6. The CDR3 spells CASSFARGRETQYF. The CDR3 region has the DNA TGTGCCAGCAGTTTCGCTAGGGGGCGAGAGACCCAGTACTTC.

This chain uses TRBV7-2 with TRBJ2-3; D possibly uses TRBD1 or TRBD2 (5 bases each). The CDR3 covers 18 residues. The V gene lost 1 base and the J gene lost 4 bases, with 21 bases spanning the gap. The germline V gene has CDR1 SGHTA and CDR2 FQGNSA. The CDR3 here is CASSLGAGAGLGADTQYF. CDR3 nucleotides: TGTGCCAGCAGCTTAGGAGCCGGGGCCGGTCTTGGTGCAGATACGCAGTATTTT.

The chain uses TRBV19 and TRBJ2-7, with D tentatively TRBD1 (5 bases). The CDR3 has 14 amino acids. Trimming left V 5 bases short and J 2 bases short, with 13 bases between. Germline CDR1 and CDR2: LNHDA and SQIVND (reference sequence). The CDR3 loop is CASSLSTEPYEQYF. The CDR3 DNA is TGTGCCAGTAGTCTCTCGACAGAACCCTACGAGCAGTACTTC.

The V and J genes are TRBV19 and TRBJ2-1, with a tentative D call TRBD2 (5 bases). The CDR3 has 13 amino acids. The V and J ends lost 0 bases and 6 bases respectively, with 6 bases between them. In germline, CDR1 is LNHDA, CDR2 SQIVND (reference sequence). The CDR3 protein is CASSIDRGNEQFF. The CDR3 DNA is TGTGCCAGTAGTATAGACCGGGGCAATGAGCAGTTCTTC.

The chain joins TRBV7-2 to TRBJ2-4, with TRBD2 matching over 13 bases. The CDR3 spans 16 residues. Germline V gene lookup returns CDR1 SGHTA and CDR2 FQGNSA. V was clipped by 6 bases and J by 6 bases; unmatched bases: 8. The CDR3 sequence: CASSAGLAGAGNIQYF. For the CDR3, the DNA is TGTGCCAGCAGTGCCGGACTAGCGGGGGCCGGAAACATTCAGTACTTC.

The chain is built from TRBV5-4 and TRBJ2-2; 8 bases map to TRBD1. The germline V gene has CDR1 SGHNT and CDR2 YYREEE (reference sequence). The CDR3 contains 16 residues. The V and J ends lost 0 bases and 5 bases, in that order; junction bases with no gene match: 6. The CDR3 is CASSLAGRGPTGELFF. The CDR3 coding sequence is TGTGCCAGCAGCTTGGCAGGCAGGGGGCCAACCGGGGAGCTGTTTTTT.

Judged by abundance, this clone is medium-sized. This chain joins TRBV2 and TRBJ2-5; 8 bases match TRBD1. Per germline, CDR1 SNHLY and CDR2 FYNNEI. The CDR3 loop spans 13 amino acids. Trimming cost V 4 bases and J 2 bases; bases outside gene matches: 0. The CDR3 region has the DNA TGTGCCAGCAGTGGGGACAGGCAAGAGACCCAGTACTTC. This codes for CASSGDRQETQYF.

This clone appeared a single time. This chain uses TRBV6-5 with TRBJ2-7; the D gene is possibly TRBD1 (8 bases). The CDR3 consists of 15 residues. Germline V CDR1 and CDR2: MNHEY, SVGAGI. V was cut by 4 bases and J by 3 bases, with 16 bases left in between. The chain's CDR3 is CASSSETGGDYEQYF. As DNA, the CDR3 is TGTGCCAGCAGTTCCGAAACAGGGGGGGACTACGAGCAGTACTTC.

This clone appeared a single time. This sequence joins TRBV2 and TRBJ2-6; 10 nucleotides line up with TRBD1. V gave up 5 bases and J gave up 6 bases; unmatched junction bases: 4. The CDR3 loop spans 15 amino acids. Germline CDR1 reads SNHLY; CDR2 reads FYNNEI. This CDR3 reads CASSKGTGAANVLTF. The CDR3 region has the DNA TGTGCCAGCAGTAAAGGGACAGGGGCGGCCAACGTCCTGACTTTC.

The chain joins TRBV25-1 to TRBJ2-1; D is possibly TRBD2 (7 bases). V lost 7 bases and J 0 bases, leaving 10 bases between the germline ends. The CDR3 is 14 residues long. Looked up from germline, CDR1 is MGHDK and CDR2 is SYGVNS. This chain's CDR3 is CASIGGASYNEQFF. For the CDR3, the DNA is TGTGCCAGCATAGGGGGGGCCTCCTACAATGAGCAGTTCTTC.